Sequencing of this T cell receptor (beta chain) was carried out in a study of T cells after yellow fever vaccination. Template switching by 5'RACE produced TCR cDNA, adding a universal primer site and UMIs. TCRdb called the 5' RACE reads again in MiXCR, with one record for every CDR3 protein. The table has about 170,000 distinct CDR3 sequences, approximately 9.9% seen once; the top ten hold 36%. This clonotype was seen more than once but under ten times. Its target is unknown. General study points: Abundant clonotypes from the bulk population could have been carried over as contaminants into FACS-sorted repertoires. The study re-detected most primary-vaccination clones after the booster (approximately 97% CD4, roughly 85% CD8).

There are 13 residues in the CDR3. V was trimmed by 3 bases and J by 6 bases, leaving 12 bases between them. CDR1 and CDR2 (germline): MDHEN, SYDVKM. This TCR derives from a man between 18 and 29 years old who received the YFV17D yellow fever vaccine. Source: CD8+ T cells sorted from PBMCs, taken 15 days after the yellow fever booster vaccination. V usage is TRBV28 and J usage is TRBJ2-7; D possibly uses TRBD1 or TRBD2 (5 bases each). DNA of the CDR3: TGTGCCAGCAGTTTGGTCCCTGGGGGCGAGCAGTACGTC. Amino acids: CASSLVPGGEQYV.